The table lists the clone carrying this T cell receptor (beta chain) with a few counts. Its antigen is still unknown. This entry comes from a study of blood T cells in healthy people across ages. The study, taken as a whole, reports: The recorded TCR beta diversity per million T cells decreased in a roughly linear manner with age.

This CDR3 spans 15 amino acids. V lost 0 bases to trimming and J lost 3 bases; unmatched junction nucleotides: 3. Germline V lookup: CDR1 LGHDT, CDR2 YNNKEL (reference sequence). Combining a sample-barcoded 5' primer with a J-beta primer mix, a second PCR ran for roughly 6 to 11 cycles. TCRdb analysed the 5' RACE reads with MiXCR anew, one entry per CDR3 protein. Of about 1,800,000 distinct CDR3 sequences listed, over 25% are singletons. The people who gave samples were healthy Caucasians from Russia, aged roughly 6 to 90. The V gene is TRBV3-1, the J gene TRBJ2-7; 9 bases map to TRBD2. The sample comprised blood. The origin of this receptor is a woman aged 25 to 39 in good health. The DNA for the CDR3 is TGTGCCAGCAGCCAAGATCCTAGCGGGGTCTACGAGCAGTACTTC. Its protein product is CASSQDPSGVYEQYF.